A single sample is the source of the 2 T cell receptor beta chains below, sequenced in a study of cytomegalovirus exposure and HLA in healthy donors. Measured with immunoSEQ multiplex PCR; TCRdb has only the in-frame clones, and not every one. The top ten hold approximately 10% of the sample, which has tens of thousands of clones, 95% to 97% seen once. The specimen sequenced was PBMCs. The receptors originated from a man under 40 in good health and CMV-seropositive.

The chain combines TRBV14 with TRBJ2-2, with TRBD1 matching 7 bases. The CDR3 consists of 16 residues. J gave up 1 base and V 2 bases, and 4 bases lay outside the gene matches. Germline V CDR1 and CDR2: SGHDN, FVKESK. The CDR3 reads CASSQFTGENTGELFF. CDR3 bases: TGTGCCAGCAGCCAATTTACAGGGGAGAACACCGGGGAGCTGTTTTTT.

V gene TRBV19 combines with J gene TRBJ1-5; TRBD1 might be the D (6 bases). Trimming stripped 6 bases from V and 7 bases from J, with 19 bases between. CDR3 length: 15 amino acids. Germline V gene sequence: CDR1 LNHDA, CDR2 SQIVND (reference sequence). CDR3 sequence (DNA): TGTGCCAGTAGCCAGGGGCAGAGCCGCGGGCAGCCCCAGCATTTT. This gives the protein CASSQGQSRGQPQHF.